This T cell receptor beta chain was identified during a study of cytomegalovirus exposure and HLA in healthy donors. Study findings and constraints: TRBV6-2, TRBV6-3 and other indistinguishable V segments were excluded. DRB1 had the most TCR associations and HLA-C the fewest, a later analysis found, with rates varying by HLA locus.

Primers: 60 Vbeta forward and 13 Jbeta reverse. The method was immunoSEQ multiplex PCR; TCRdb's version includes in-frame clones alone and lacks a portion of them. The sample has fewer than 130,000 clones, 80% to 85% seen once. This clone was found a few times. Antigen specificity is unknown. V lost 8 bases to trimming and J lost 3 bases, with 13 bases between them. CDR1 is MNHNS, CDR2 SASEGT, per germline. CDR3 size: 13 residues. The sequenced sample was PBMCs. V usage is TRBV6-1 and J usage is TRBJ1-1; D ambiguous. The clonotype originates from a woman aged 60 to 75 in good health and CMV-seropositive. The CDR3 DNA follows: TGTGCCAGCCAAACGCAACGGGACACTGAAGCTTTCTTT. Its translation is CASQTQRDTEAFF.